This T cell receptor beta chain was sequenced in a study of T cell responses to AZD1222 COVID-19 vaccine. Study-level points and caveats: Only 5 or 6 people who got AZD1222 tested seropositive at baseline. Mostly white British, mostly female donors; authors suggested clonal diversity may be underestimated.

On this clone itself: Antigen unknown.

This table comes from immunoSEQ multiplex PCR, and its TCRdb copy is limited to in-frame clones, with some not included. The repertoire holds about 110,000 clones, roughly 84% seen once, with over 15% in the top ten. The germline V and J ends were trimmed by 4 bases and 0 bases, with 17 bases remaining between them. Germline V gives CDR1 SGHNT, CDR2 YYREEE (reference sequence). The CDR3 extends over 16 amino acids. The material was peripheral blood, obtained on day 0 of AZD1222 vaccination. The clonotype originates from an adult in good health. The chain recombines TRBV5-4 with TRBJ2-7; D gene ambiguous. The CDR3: CASSPGGPRLSYEQYF. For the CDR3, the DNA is TGTGCCAGCAGCCCGGGCGGACCCCGGCTCTCCTACGAGCAGTACTTC.